The 22 T cell receptor beta chains reported below all come from one sample, sequenced in a study of long-term antiretroviral therapy in people with HIV (dated by TCRdb to the early 2020s). The immunoSEQ hsTCRB v3.0 assay was used at survey level resolution to sequence the TRB variable region. TCRdb stores this immuneACCESS table with in-frame sequences only. Part of the clones is absent; in the studies checked, under half of the shortfall reflects unresolved V genes, and no reason is known for the rest. In all, the sample holds about 29,000 clones, and approximately 90% of those were seen once. The top ten constitute more than 6.5% of the sample. Sequenced here: unsorted PBMCs, sampled around 5 years before starting antiretroviral therapy. Source of these receptors: a man aged 50-60 years with HIV.

The gene calls are TRBV14 and TRBJ1-6; D gene unclear. Between the trimmed V and J ends, which lost 1 base and 7 bases, there was a span of 11 bases. Germline V gives CDR1 SGHDN, CDR2 FVKESK. This CDR3 spans 15 amino acids. CDR3 coding DNA: TGTGCCAGCAGCCAAGTAACGGGCCAAAATTCACCCCTCCACTTT. This translates into CASSQVTGQNSPLHF.

The gene calls are TRBV28 and TRBJ1-5; 10 bases are shared with TRBD1. With 3 bases clipped from V and 11 bases from J, the junction kept 7 bases outside the gene matches. CDR1 is MDHEN, CDR2 SYDVKM, per germline. This CDR3 has 14 residues. The CDR3 sequence: CASSFLDRGGAQHF. In nucleotides, the CDR3 is TGTGCCAGCAGTTTTTTGGACAGGGGGGGCGCCCAGCATTTT. The full variable domain, rest sourced from reference TRBV28 and TRBJ1-5, is DVKVTQSSRYLVKRTGEKVFLECVQDMDHENMFWYRQDPGLGLRLIYFSYDVKMKEKGDIPEGYSVSREKKERFSLILESASTNQTSMYLCASSFLDRGGAQHFGDGTRLSIL.

The gene calls are TRBV6-5 and TRBJ2-7; tentatively, D is TRBD1 or TRBD2 (6 bases each). The CDR3 consists of 12 residues. The germline V gene has CDR1 MNHEY and CDR2 SVGAGI. V dropped 8 bases and J dropped 8 bases, with 16 bases sitting between them. The CDR3 nucleotides read TGTGCCAGCTCTAAGGGGGGACTCAAGCAGTACTTC. It yields the protein CASSKGGLKQYF.

In this sample, this clone is medium-sized. This chain uses TRBV7-8 with TRBJ2-2; tentative D call: TRBD2 (6 bases). The V and J ends lost 2 bases and 7 bases respectively, with 11 bases between them. The CDR3 extends over 14 amino acids. The germline gives CDR1 SGHVS, CDR2 FQNEAQ. The CDR3 loop is CASSLRGTGGELFF. The DNA for the CDR3 is TGTGCCAGCAGCTTACGGGGGACCGGCGGGGAGCTGTTTTTT.

The V call is TRBV13, the J call TRBJ2-1; D call uncertain. This CDR3 is built from 14 residues. The germline V gene has CDR1 PRHDT and CDR2 FYEKMQ (reference sequence). V was shortened by 1 base and J by 13 bases, with 17 bases between the two germline ends. As DNA, the CDR3 is TGTGCCAGCAGCTTAGAACCTAGTTTCCAATATCAGTTCTTC. It translates to CASSLEPSFQYQFF.

V is TRBV5-1 and J is TRBJ2-1; no clear D gene. CDR3 length: 14 amino acids. Germline lookup yields CDR1 SGHRS and CDR2 YFSETQ. Trimming stripped 2 bases from V and 4 bases from J, with 10 bases between. CDR3: CASSLVMDYNEQFF. CDR3 sequence (DNA): TGCGCCAGCAGCTTAGTAATGGATTACAATGAGCAGTTCTTC.

This clone is medium-sized within its sample. The chain recombines TRBV7-6 with TRBJ1-5, with D unresolved. The CDR3 has 12 residues. V lost 3 bases, J lost 7 bases, and 7 bases lay in between. Germline V gene sequence: CDR1 SGHVS, CDR2 FNYEAQ. The chain's CDR3 is CASSFPGQPQHF. The CDR3 region has the DNA TGTGCCAGCAGCTTTCCTGGGCAGCCCCAGCATTTT.

This clone was detected once. The chain carries TRBV5-4 and TRBJ1-6; the D is unclear. Trimming stripped 4 bases from V and 8 bases from J, with 16 bases between. This CDR3 has 15 residues. Per germline, CDR1 SGHNT and CDR2 YYREEE (reference sequence). As DNA, the CDR3 is TGTGCCAGCAGCCCCGCGACCTCAGCCTATTCACCCCTCCACTTT. Its translation: CASSPATSAYSPLHF.

The J gene is TRBJ2-7, the V gene TRBV30; D may match TRBD1 or TRBD2 (5 bases each). Deletions cut 2 bases from V and 3 bases from J, with 23 bases between. Germline loops: CDR1 GTSNPN, CDR2 SVGIG (reference sequence). CDR3 length equals 17 residues. This CDR3 reads CAWSHGSGTHPYYEQYF. In DNA form, the CDR3 reads TGTGCCTGGAGTCATGGGTCAGGGACGCACCCTTACTACGAGCAGTACTTC.

The J gene is TRBJ1-5, the V gene TRBV5-6; no firm D call. Trimming shortened V by 0 bases and J by 0 bases, and 10 bases separated the two germline ends. The CDR3 covers 16 residues. The germline V gene has CDR1 SGHDT and CDR2 YYEEEE. CDR3 nucleotides: TGTGCCAGCAGCTTGGGAAGACTTTATAGCAATCAGCCCCAGCATTTT. Translated: CASSLGRLYSNQPQHF.

This clone was found once. The gene calls are TRBV7-7 and TRBJ2-5, with 8 positions matching TRBD2. The CDR3 length is 14 residues. V dropped 1 base and J dropped 5; count of bases not matched to a gene: 3. Germline V gene data show CDR1 as SSHAT and CDR2 as FNYEAQ (reference sequence). As DNA, the CDR3 is TGTGCCAGCAGCTTAGAGCGGGGGTTGGAGACCCAGTACTTC. Translation gives CASSLERGLETQYF. The full variable domain, completed using reference TRBV7-7 and TRBJ2-5, is GAGVSQSPRYKVTKRGQDVTLRCDPISSHATLYWYQQALGQGPEFLTYFNYEAQPDKSGLPSDRFSAERPEGSISTLTIQRTEQRDSAMYRCASSLERGLETQYFGPGTRLLVL.

The chain has TRBV9 and TRBJ1-2, with a weak D call TRBD1 (5 bases). V lost 0 bases and J lost 4, with 13 bases in between. The CDR3 spans 15 residues. From germline, CDR1 is SGDLS and CDR2 YYNGEE. Here the CDR3 DNA reads TGTGCCAGCAGCGTAGAGAGCAGGGCTAGCTATGGCTACACCTTC. It encodes CASSVESRASYGYTF. Together with reference TRBV9 and TRBJ1-2, the CDR3 gives the full variable domain: DSGVTQTPKHLITATGQRVTLRCSPRSGDLSVYWYQQSLDQGLQFLIQYYNGEERAKGNILERFSAQQFPDLHSELNLSSLELGDSALYFCASSVESRASYGYTFGSGTRLTVV.

The genes are TRBV5-4 and TRBJ2-5; D remains unclear. Trimming cost V 2 bases and J 5 bases, with 10 bases left between them. The germline V gene encodes CDR1 SGHNT and CDR2 YYREEE (reference sequence). CDR3 size: 13 residues. The CDR3 sequence: CASSLDARETQYF. The DNA of the CDR3 is TGTGCCAGCAGCTTAGACGCCAGGGAGACCCAGTACTTC.

This chain links TRBV2 with TRBJ2-2, with 11 bases matching TRBD2. Germline trimming cut 6 bases from V and 7 bases from J; bases unmatched to any gene: 1. There are 13 residues in the CDR3. Germline loops: CDR1 SNHLY, CDR2 FYNNEI. The chain's CDR3 is CASRTSGVGELFF. The DNA for the CDR3 is TGTGCCAGCAGGACTAGCGGGGTCGGGGAGCTGTTTTTT.

This chain connects TRBV5-4 to TRBJ2-7, with a possible D match to TRBD1 (6 bases). The V gene lost 0 bases and the J gene lost 4 bases, with 11 bases spanning the gap. Germline CDR1 reads SGHNT; CDR2 reads YYREEE (reference sequence). The CDR3 sequence is 14 residues long. The CDR3 DNA sequence: TGTGCCAGCAGCTTGGAGTCAGGGGTGTACGAGCAGTACTTC. Protein product: CASSLESGVYEQYF.

The chain carries TRBV7-9 and TRBJ2-5, with D possibly matching TRBD1 (6 bases). V was pared by 5 bases and J by 4 bases, with 11 bases between. The germline V gene encodes CDR1 SEHNR and CDR2 FQNEAQ (reference sequence). The CDR3 runs to 13 residues. The CDR3 bases are TGTGCCAGCAGCCCTACAGGGACAGAGACCCAGTACTTC. This encodes CASSPTGTETQYF.

The J gene is TRBJ2-3, the V gene TRBV5-1; 12 bases match TRBD2. V lost 7 bases and J lost 2; bases outside the gene matches: 5. The CDR3 has 15 residues. CDR1 is SGHRS, CDR2 YFSETQ, per germline. This CDR3 reads CASGLAGPPTDTQYF. The CDR3 nucleotides are TGCGCCAGCGGACTAGCGGGACCCCCCACAGATACGCAGTATTTT.

The chain uses TRBV27 and TRBJ2-3; perhaps TRBD1 as D (6 bases). The V gene lost 8 bases and the J gene lost 2 bases, with 17 bases spanning the gap. Germline V gene sequence: CDR1 MNHEY, CDR2 SMNVEV (reference sequence). This CDR3 spans 15 amino acids. CDR3 sequence (DNA): TGTGCCAGCCAAGAGAAGGGGGTGGTCACAGATACGCAGTATTTT. This translates into CASQEKGVVTDTQYF.

Judged by abundance, this clone is medium-sized. The CDR3 sequence is CASSQGDGGNTIYF. CDR3 coding DNA: TGCGCCAGCAGCCAAGGGGACGGTGGAAACACCATATATTTT. The chain joins TRBV4-1 to TRBJ1-3, with a possible D match to TRBD1 (5 bases). The CDR3 totals 14 residues. The germline gives CDR1 MGHRA, CDR2 YSYEKL. V was cut by 1 base and J by 3 bases, with 7 bases left in between.

The chain is built from TRBV13 and TRBJ1-6; no clear D gene. The CDR3 totals 14 residues. V was shortened by 6 bases and J by 9 bases, with 15 bases between the two germline ends. The germline V gene has CDR1 PRHDT and CDR2 FYEKMQ (reference sequence). The CDR3 DNA is TGTGCCAGCAGGGGCCCGGGTATAGGTTCACCCCTCCACTTT. Its protein is CASRGPGIGSPLHF.

V gene TRBV28 combines with J gene TRBJ1-1; a weak D match, TRBD1 (6 bases). V lost 6 bases and J 0 bases, leaving 8 bases between the germline ends. This CDR3 has 13 amino acids. Germline CDR1 reads MDHEN; CDR2 reads SYDVKM. CDR3 nucleotides: TGTGCCAGCAGCAGGGACATGAACACTGAAGCTTTCTTT. Its protein is CASSRDMNTEAFF.

This sequence joins TRBV7-2 and TRBJ2-5, with D perhaps assigned TRBD1 or TRBD2 (5 bases each). Germline values: CDR1 SGHTA, CDR2 FQGNSA. There are 16 residues in the CDR3. Deletions cut 5 bases from V and 5 bases from J, with 21 bases between. The chain's CDR3 is CASSPRRGQGSETQYF. The CDR3 region has the DNA TGTGCCAGCAGCCCCCGCCGGGGCCAGGGATCGGAGACCCAGTACTTC.